This T cell receptor (beta chain) is drawn from a study of cytomegalovirus exposure and HLA in healthy donors. Germline-derived CDR1 and CDR2 are SGHTA and FQGNSA. The CDR3 extends over 15 amino acids. V lost 4 bases to trimming and J lost 4 bases; unmatched junction nucleotides: 6. This PCR relied on a set of 60 Vbeta primers and 13 Jbeta primers. Assay used: immunoSEQ multiplex PCR; TCRdb lists only in-frame clones, some missing. The table has roughly 180,000 clones, approximately 73% seen once. The receptor was derived from a woman aged 25 to 45 in good health and CMV-seropositive. This chain uses TRBV7-2 with TRBJ2-2; 7 positions agree with TRBD1. Sequenced material: PBMCs. For the CDR3, the DNA is TGTGCCAGCAGCTCAAGGGACAGCCCCACCGGGGAGCTGTTTTTT. This codes for CASSSRDSPTGELFF.